Sequencing of this TCR beta chain was carried out in a study of T cell responses to AZD1222 COVID-19 vaccine. This CDR3 region has 15 residues. Deletions cut 6 bases from V and 0 bases from J, with 16 bases between. The V gene's germline CDR1 is SGHRS and CDR2 YFSETQ. TCRdb keeps only in-frame clones here, not all; method: immunoSEQ multiplex PCR. The sample holds 90,000 to 130,000 clones, around 90% seen once. The sample in question was peripheral blood, obtained on day 0 of MenACWY control vaccination. The gene calls are TRBV5-1 and TRBJ2-7; a possible D gene is TRBD2 (6 bases). The receptor was isolated from an adult in good health. In DNA form, the CDR3 reads TGCGCCAGCACCGGGACTGGGGGGAGCTCCTACGAGCAGTACTTC. Its protein is CASTGTGGSSYEQYF.